These T cell receptor beta chains were read from a single sample in a study of T cells after yellow fever vaccination. MiXCR was run by TCRdb on the 5' RACE reads, yielding one entry per CDR3 protein. The sample shows 250,000 or so distinct CDR3 sequences, 3.6% of them seen only once. The specimen was PBMCs, collected 15 days after the yellow fever booster vaccination. The receptors shown here come from a man younger than 30 who received the YFV17D yellow fever vaccine. Each CDR3 is given with its conserved first and last residue. D genes are given only for firm matches. Not every row has a clone size; where given, it reads once, few, many or a size class.

cdr3_length d_call j_call v_call clone_size cdr3_aa cdr3_nt
15 . TRBJ1-2 TRBV7-9 many CASSFLGDPNSDYTF TGTGCCAGCAGCTTCCTCGGGGACCCTAACTCTGACTACACCTTC
16 . TRBJ2-1 TRBV7-9 many CASSLTRGFTYNEQFF TGTGCCAGCAGCCTCACCCGGGGCTTCACCTACAATGAGCAGTTCTTC
15 TRBD2 TRBJ2-5 TRBV18 . CASSTRRGDEETQYF TGTGCCAGCTCAACGAGGCGGGGGGATGAAGAGACCCAGTACTTC
12 . TRBJ1-5 TRBV28 many CASSLWDQPQHF TGTGCCAGCAGTTTGTGGGATCAGCCCCAGCATTTT
14 TRBD1 TRBJ1-6 TRBV7-2 many CASSSRQGYSPLHF TGTGCCAGCAGTTCCAGACAGGGCTATTCACCCCTCCACTTT
12 . TRBJ2-1 TRBV12-3/TRBV12-4 many CASMVGGDEQFF TGTGCCAGCATGGTAGGAGGAGATGAGCAGTTCTTC
17 . TRBJ2-1 TRBV5-1 many CASSWVAAPSSYNEQFF TGCGCCAGCAGCTGGGTAGCGGCTCCATCCTCCTACAATGAGCAGTTCTTC
15 TRBD1 TRBJ2-1 TRBV7-3 many CASSPRRTGGVEQFF TGTGCCAGCAGCCCCCGGCGGACAGGGGGCGTTGAGCAGTTCTTC
19 TRBD1 TRBJ2-6 TRBV4-3 . CASSHLSPGQGSGANVLTF TGCGCCAGCAGCCATCTGAGCCCGGGACAGGGGTCTGGGGCCAACGTCCTGACTTTC
13 . TRBJ2-7 TRBV20-1 many CSATSTASYEQYF TGCAGTGCTACCTCGACAGCCTCCTACGAGCAGTACTTC
13 . TRBJ2-1 TRBV5-1 many CASSLAPANEQFF TGCGCCAGCAGCTTGGCCCCAGCGAATGAGCAGTTCTTC